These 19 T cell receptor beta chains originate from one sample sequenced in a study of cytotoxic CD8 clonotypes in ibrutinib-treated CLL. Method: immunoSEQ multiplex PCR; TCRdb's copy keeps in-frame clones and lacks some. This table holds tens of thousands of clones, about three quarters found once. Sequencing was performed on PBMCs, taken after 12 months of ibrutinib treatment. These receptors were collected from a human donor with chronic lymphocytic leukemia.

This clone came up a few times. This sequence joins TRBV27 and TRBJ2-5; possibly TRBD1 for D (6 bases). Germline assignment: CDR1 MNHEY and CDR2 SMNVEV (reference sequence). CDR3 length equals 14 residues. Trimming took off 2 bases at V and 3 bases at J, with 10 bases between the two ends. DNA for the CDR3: TGTGCCAGCAGTTTAGCGGCAGGGGAAGAGACCCAGTACTTC. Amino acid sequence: CASSLAAGEETQYF.

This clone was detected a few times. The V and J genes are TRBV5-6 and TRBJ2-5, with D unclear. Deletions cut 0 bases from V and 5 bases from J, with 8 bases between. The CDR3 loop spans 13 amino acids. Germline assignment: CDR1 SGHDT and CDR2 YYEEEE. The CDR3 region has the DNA TGTGCCAGCAGCTTGGCGGCAGGTGAGACCCAGTACTTC. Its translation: CASSLAAGETQYF. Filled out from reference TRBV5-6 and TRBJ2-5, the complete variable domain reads DAGVTQSPTHLIKTRGQQVTLRCSPKSGHDTVSWYQQALGQGPQFIFQYYEEEERQRGNFPDRFSGHQFPNYSSELNVNALLLGDSALYLCASSLAAGETQYFGPGTRLLVL.

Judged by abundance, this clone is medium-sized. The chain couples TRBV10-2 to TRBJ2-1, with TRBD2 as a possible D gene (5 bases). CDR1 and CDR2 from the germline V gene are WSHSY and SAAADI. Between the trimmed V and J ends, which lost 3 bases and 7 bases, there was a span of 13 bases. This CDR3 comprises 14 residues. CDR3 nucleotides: TGCGCCAGCAGTGACTCGGGGAGTAGAAATGAGCAGTTCTTC. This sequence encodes CASSDSGSRNEQFF.

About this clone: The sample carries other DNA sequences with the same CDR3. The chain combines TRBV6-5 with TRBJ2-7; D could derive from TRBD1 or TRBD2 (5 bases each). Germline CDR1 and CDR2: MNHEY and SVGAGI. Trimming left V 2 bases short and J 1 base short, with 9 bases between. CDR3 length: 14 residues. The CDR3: CASSYRGRSYEQYF. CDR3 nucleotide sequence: TGTGCCAGCAGTTACCGGGGACGGTCCTACGAGCAGTACTTC.

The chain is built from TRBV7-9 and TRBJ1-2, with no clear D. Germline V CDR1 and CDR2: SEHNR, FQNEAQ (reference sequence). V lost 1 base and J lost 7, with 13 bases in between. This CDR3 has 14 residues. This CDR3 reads CASSLGSSGGGYTF. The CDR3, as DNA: TGTGCCAGCAGCTTAGGATCCTCAGGAGGTGGCTACACCTTC.

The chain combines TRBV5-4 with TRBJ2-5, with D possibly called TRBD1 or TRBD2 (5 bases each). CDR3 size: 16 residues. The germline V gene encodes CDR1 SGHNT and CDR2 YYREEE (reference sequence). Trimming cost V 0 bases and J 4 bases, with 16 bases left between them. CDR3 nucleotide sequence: TGTGCCAGCAGCTTGGACCCCCTTAGGGGACGAGAGACCCAGTACTTC. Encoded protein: CASSLDPLRGRETQYF.

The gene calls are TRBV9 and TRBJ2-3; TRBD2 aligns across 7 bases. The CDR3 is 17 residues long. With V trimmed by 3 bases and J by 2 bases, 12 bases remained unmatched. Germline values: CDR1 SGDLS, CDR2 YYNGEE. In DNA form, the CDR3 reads TGTGCCAGCAGCGCATTGGGGTCGGGACTAATCACAGATACGCAGTATTTT. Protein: CASSALGSGLITDTQYF.

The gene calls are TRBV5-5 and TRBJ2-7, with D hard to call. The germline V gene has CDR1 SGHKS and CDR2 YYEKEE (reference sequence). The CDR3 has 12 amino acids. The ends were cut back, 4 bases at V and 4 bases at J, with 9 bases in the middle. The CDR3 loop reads CASSASGYEQYF. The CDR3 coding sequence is TGTGCCAGCAGCGCCTCGGGTTACGAGCAGTACTTC. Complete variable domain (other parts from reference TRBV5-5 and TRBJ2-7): DAGVTQSPTHLIKTRGQQVTLRCSPISGHKSVSWYQQVLGQGPQFIFQYYEKEERGRGNFPDRFSARQFPNYSSELNVNALLLGDSALYLCASSASGYEQYFGPGTRLTVT.

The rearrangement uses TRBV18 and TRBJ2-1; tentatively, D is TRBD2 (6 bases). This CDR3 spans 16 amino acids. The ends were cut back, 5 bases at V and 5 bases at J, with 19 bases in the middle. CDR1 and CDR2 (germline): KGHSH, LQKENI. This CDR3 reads CASSRTTEIPNNEQFF. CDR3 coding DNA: TGTGCCAGCTCAAGGACTACTGAAATCCCGAACAATGAGCAGTTCTTC.

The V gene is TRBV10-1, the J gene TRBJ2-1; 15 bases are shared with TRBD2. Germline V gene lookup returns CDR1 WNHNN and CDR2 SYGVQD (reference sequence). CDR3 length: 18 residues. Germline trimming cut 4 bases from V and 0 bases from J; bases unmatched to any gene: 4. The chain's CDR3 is CASSAPGLAGGSYNEQFF. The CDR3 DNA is TGCGCCAGCAGTGCCCCGGGACTAGCGGGAGGCTCCTACAATGAGCAGTTCTTC.

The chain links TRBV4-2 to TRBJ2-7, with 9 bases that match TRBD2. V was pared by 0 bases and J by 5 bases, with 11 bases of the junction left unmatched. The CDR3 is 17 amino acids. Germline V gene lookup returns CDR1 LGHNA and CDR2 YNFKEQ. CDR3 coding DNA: TGTGCCAGCAGCCAAGACGGGTCGGGGACTAGCATTCACGAGCAGTACTTC. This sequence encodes CASSQDGSGTSIHEQYF.

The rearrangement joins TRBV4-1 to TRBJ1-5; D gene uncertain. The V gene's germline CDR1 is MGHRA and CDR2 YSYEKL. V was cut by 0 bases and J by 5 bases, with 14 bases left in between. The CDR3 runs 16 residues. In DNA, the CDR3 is TGCGCCAGCAGCCAAGACGTCGACGGTTCTTATCAGCCCCAGCATTTT. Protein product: CASSQDVDGSYQPQHF.

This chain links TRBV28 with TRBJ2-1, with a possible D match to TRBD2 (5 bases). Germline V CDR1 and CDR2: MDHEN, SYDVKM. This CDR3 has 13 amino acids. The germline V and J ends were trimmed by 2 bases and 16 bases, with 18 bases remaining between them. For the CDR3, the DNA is TGTGCCAGCAGTTTAGGTTCGGCGGACTGGTGCTTCTTC. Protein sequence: CASSLGSADWCFF.

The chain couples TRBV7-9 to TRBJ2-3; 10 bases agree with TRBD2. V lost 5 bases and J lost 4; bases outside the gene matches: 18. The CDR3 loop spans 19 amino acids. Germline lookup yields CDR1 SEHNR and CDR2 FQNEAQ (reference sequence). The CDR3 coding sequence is TGTGCCAGCAGCCGCTTTACAGCAGCGGGAGGGCCCGGTGCAGATACGCAGTATTTT. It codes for CASSRFTAAGGPGADTQYF.

As DNA, the CDR3 is TGTGCCAGCTCACGGGGTGCGGGAAGCTACGAGCAGTACTTC. Translated: CASSRGAGSYEQYF. V gene TRBV18 combines with J gene TRBJ2-7, with D perhaps TRBD2 (6 bases). CDR1 and CDR2 (germline): KGHSH, LQKENI. CDR3 length: 14 residues. Trimming shortened V by 4 bases and J by 3 bases, and 13 bases separated the two germline ends.

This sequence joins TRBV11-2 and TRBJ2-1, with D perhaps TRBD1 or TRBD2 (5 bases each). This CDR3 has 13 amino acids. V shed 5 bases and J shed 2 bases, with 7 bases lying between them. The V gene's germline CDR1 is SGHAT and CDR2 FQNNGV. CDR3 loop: CASSRGAYNEQFF. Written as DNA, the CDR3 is TGTGCCAGCAGCCGAGGGGCCTACAATGAGCAGTTCTTC. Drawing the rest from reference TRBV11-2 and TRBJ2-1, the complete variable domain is EAGVAQSPRYKIIEKRQSVAFWCNPISGHATLYWYQQILGQGPKLLIQFQNNGVVDDSQLPKDRFSAERLKGVDSTLKIQPAKLEDSAVYLCASSRGAYNEQFFGPGTRLTVL.

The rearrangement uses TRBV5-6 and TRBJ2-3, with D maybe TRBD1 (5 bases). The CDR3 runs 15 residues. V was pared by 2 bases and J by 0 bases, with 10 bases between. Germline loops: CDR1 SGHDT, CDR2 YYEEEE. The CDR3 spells CASSLSGRSTDTQYF. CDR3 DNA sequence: TGTGCCAGCAGCTTATCAGGGCGTAGCACAGATACGCAGTATTTT. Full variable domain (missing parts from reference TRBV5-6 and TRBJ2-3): DAGVTQSPTHLIKTRGQQVTLRCSPKSGHDTVSWYQQALGQGPQFIFQYYEEEERQRGNFPDRFSGHQFPNYSSELNVNALLLGDSALYLCASSLSGRSTDTQYFGPGTRLTVL.

The DNA of the CDR3 is TGTGCCAGCAGCTTCGGGACAGGGGGCTCACCCCTCCACTTT. Translating gives CASSFGTGGSPLHF. The V call is TRBV5-4, the J call TRBJ1-6; the match to TRBD1 covers 12 bases. V lost 2 bases, J lost 10 bases, and 1 base stayed unmatched. CDR1 is SGHNT, CDR2 YYREEE, per germline (reference sequence). The CDR3 consists of 14 residues.

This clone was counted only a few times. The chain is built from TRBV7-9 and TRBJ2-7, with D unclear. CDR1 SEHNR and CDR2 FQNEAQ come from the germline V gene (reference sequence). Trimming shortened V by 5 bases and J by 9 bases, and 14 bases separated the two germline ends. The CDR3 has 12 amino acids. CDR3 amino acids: CASSDVATAQYF. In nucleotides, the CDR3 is TGTGCCAGCAGCGACGTCGCTACCGCGCAGTACTTC. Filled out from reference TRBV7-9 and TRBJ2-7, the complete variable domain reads DTGVSQNPRHKITKRGQNVTFRCDPISEHNRLYWYRQTLGQGPEFLTYFQNEAQLEKSRLLSDRFSAERPKGSFSTLEIQRTEQGDSAMYLCASSDVATAQYFGPGTRLTVT.